Listed here are 21 T cell receptor beta chains from one sample, sequenced in a study of blood T cell repertoires in COVID-19. Sequencing was performed with immunoSEQ multiplex PCR; in TCRdb, only in-frame clones are kept and a portion is missing. The profile shows tens of thousands of clones, approximately 86% of them singletons. The specimen was peripheral blood. Source of these receptors: an older man with acute or convalescent COVID-19.

The chain couples TRBV7-2 to TRBJ2-1; 14 nucleotides match TRBD2. The CDR3 runs 17 residues. CDR1 and CDR2 from the germline V gene are SGHTA and FQGNSA. V lost 3 bases and J lost 6; bases outside the gene matches: 7. The DNA of the CDR3 is TGTGCCAGCAGCTTTGGTTGGACTAGCGGGAGGATCAATGAGCAGTTCTTC. This translates into CASSFGWTSGRINEQFF.

This sequence joins TRBV6-5 and TRBJ1-4; 12 bases are a match to TRBD1. V was clipped by 7 bases and J by 8 bases; unmatched bases: 5. Germline V lookup: CDR1 MNHEY, CDR2 SVGAGI. The CDR3 consists of 14 residues. CDR3 DNA sequence: TGTGCCAGCAAAGGAGGGACAGGGGGCGAAAAACTGTTTTTT. Residues: CASKGGTGGEKLFF.

The chain carries TRBV7-8 and TRBJ1-5; the D gene is possibly TRBD1 (6 bases). This CDR3 is built from 14 residues. CDR1 is SGHVS, CDR2 FQNEAQ, per germline. The V gene lost 5 bases and the J gene lost 7 bases, with 15 bases spanning the gap. The CDR3 region has the DNA TGTGCCAGCAGCCAGGGCAGGGGAGACCAGCCCCAGCATTTT. The encoded protein is CASSQGRGDQPQHF. Supplemented by reference TRBV7-8 and TRBJ1-5, the full variable domain reads GAGVSQSPRYKVAKRGQDVALRCDPISGHVSLFWYQQALGQGPEFLTYFQNEAQLDKSGLPSDRFFAERPEGSVSTLKIQRTQQEDSAVYLCASSQGRGDQPQHFGDGTRLSIL.

The DNA of the CDR3 is TGTGCCAGCAAATGGGACAGAGATTTCTCTGGAAACACCATATATTTT. The encoded protein is CASKWDRDFSGNTIYF. The chain carries TRBV2 and TRBJ1-3; 7 bases are a match to TRBD1. The CDR3 loop spans 16 amino acids. From germline, CDR1 is SNHLY and CDR2 FYNNEI. V shed 7 bases and J 0 bases; nucleotides not matched to a gene: 9.

This rearrangement joins TRBV5-4 to TRBJ2-2, with TRBD2 matching 9 bases. With V trimmed by 0 bases and J by 5 bases, 8 bases remained unmatched. Germline CDR1 is SGHNT and CDR2 is YYREEE (reference sequence). The CDR3 is 17 amino acids. The CDR3 spells CASSLGPREGSTGELFF. The CDR3, as DNA: TGTGCCAGCAGCTTGGGTCCGCGGGAGGGTTCGACCGGGGAGCTGTTTTTT. Drawing the rest from reference TRBV5-4 and TRBJ2-2, the complete variable domain is ETGVTQSPTHLIKTRGQQVTLRCSSQSGHNTVSWYQQALGQGPQFIFQYYREEENGRGNFPPRFSGLQFPNYSSELNVNALELDDSALYLCASSLGPREGSTGELFFGEGSRLTVL.

The rearrangement joins TRBV27 to TRBJ2-1; TRBD2 matches 9 bases. The CDR3 extends over 13 amino acids. Germline trimming cut 7 bases from V and 5 bases from J; bases unmatched to any gene: 3. The germline V gene has CDR1 MNHEY and CDR2 SMNVEV (reference sequence). The CDR3 nucleotides are TGTGCCAGCATGACTAGCGGAGACAATGAGCAGTTCTTC. Translation gives CASMTSGDNEQFF.

The chain combines TRBV11-2 with TRBJ2-3, with 7 bases matching TRBD2. The CDR3 totals 15 residues. Germline loops: CDR1 SGHAT, CDR2 FQNNGV. V lost 1 base to trimming and J lost 6 bases; unmatched junction nucleotides: 7. The CDR3 sequence is CASSLVPRGVDTQYF. CDR3 DNA sequence: TGTGCCAGCAGCTTAGTTCCCCGGGGGGTTGATACGCAGTATTTT.

The chain employs TRBV29-1 and TRBJ2-2; 10 nucleotides line up with TRBD2. Germline V gene data show CDR1 as SQVTM and CDR2 as ANQGSEA. V was clipped by 2 bases and J by 1 base; unmatched bases: 16. The CDR3 is 20 amino acids. The CDR3 loop reads CSVELGPFQREGRNTGELFF. As DNA, the CDR3 is TGCAGCGTTGAACTGGGGCCCTTCCAGCGGGAGGGCCGGAACACCGGGGAGCTGTTTTTT.

This clone was detected only once. V gene TRBV9 combines with J gene TRBJ2-3; D is possibly TRBD2 (5 bases). This CDR3 comprises 15 residues. V dropped 0 bases and J dropped 3 bases, with 11 bases sitting between them. The germline CDR1 and CDR2 sequences are SGDLS and YYNGEE. The CDR3 nucleotides read TGTGCCAGCAGCGTAGAAGGAGGACGGACAGATACGCAGTATTTT. Translated: CASSVEGGRTDTQYF.

The rearrangement joins TRBV18 to TRBJ1-4, with a weak D call TRBD1 (6 bases). This CDR3 is 13 amino acids long. Deletions cut 5 bases from V and 5 bases from J, with 9 bases between. From germline, CDR1 is KGHSH and CDR2 LQKENI. CDR3 DNA sequence: TGTGCCAGCTCATTTGGACAGAATGAAAAACTGTTTTTT. Translated, it gives CASSFGQNEKLFF.

The chain links TRBV5-5 to TRBJ2-2, with a tentative D call TRBD1 (5 bases). Per germline, CDR1 SGHKS and CDR2 YYEKEE (reference sequence). The V and J ends lost 2 bases and 1 base respectively, with 6 bases between them. CDR3 length equals 14 residues. In nucleotides, the CDR3 is TGTGCCAGCAGCTTTCAGGGGAACACCGGGGAGCTGTTTTTT. It codes for CASSFQGNTGELFF. Full variable domain (remainder filled in from reference TRBV5-5 and TRBJ2-2): DAGVTQSPTHLIKTRGQQVTLRCSPISGHKSVSWYQQVLGQGPQFIFQYYEKEERGRGNFPDRFSARQFPNYSSELNVNALLLGDSALYLCASSFQGNTGELFFGEGSRLTVL.

The chain combines TRBV11-3 with TRBJ2-3; D not resolved. From germline, CDR1 is SGHNT and CDR2 YENEEA. Trimming shortened V by 1 base and J by 3 bases, and 11 bases separated the two germline ends. This CDR3 spans 15 amino acids. CDR3 nucleotides: TGTGCCAGCAGCTTAGGAGGAAAGGAAACAGATACGCAGTATTTT. Translated: CASSLGGKETDTQYF.

The rearrangement joins TRBV2 to TRBJ2-4, with a possible D match to TRBD1 (6 bases). This CDR3 is 13 amino acids long. Germline V CDR1 and CDR2: SNHLY, FYNNEI. V lost 6 bases to trimming and J lost 8 bases, with 14 bases between them. The CDR3 is CASRGDNIDIQYF. The CDR3 DNA is TGTGCCAGCAGGGGGGACAATATAGACATTCAGTACTTC.

This rearrangement joins TRBV7-2 to TRBJ2-7; 10 bases match TRBD2. This CDR3 has 16 amino acids. Germline loops: CDR1 SGHTA, CDR2 FQGNSA. V lost 4 bases and J lost 2; bases outside the gene matches: 8. CDR3 sequence reads: CASSSLLAGPTYEQYF. The CDR3 DNA is TGTGCCAGCAGCTCTTTACTAGCGGGGCCAACCTACGAGCAGTACTTC.

J is TRBJ1-2 and V is TRBV3-1 (or the pseudogene TRBV3-2); D is perhaps TRBD1 (5 bases). The length of the CDR3 is 12 residues. Trimming left V 7 bases short and J 7 bases short, with 13 bases between. The germline CDR1 and CDR2 sequences are LGHDT and YNNKEL (reference sequence). For the CDR3, the DNA is TGTGCCAGCAAATCCGGGGGGGGTGGCTACACCTTC. Its protein product is CASKSGGGGYTF.

The chain combines TRBV7-2 with TRBJ2-7, with 10 bases lining up with TRBD2. Germline CDR1 SGHTA, CDR2 FQGNSA. The length of the CDR3 is 15 residues. Trimming at V came to 2 bases and at J to 5 bases, leaving 6 bases not matched to a gene. The CDR3 DNA follows: TGTGCCAGCAGCTTAAGAGCGGGAGGGAGGGACGAGCAGTACTTC. Its protein product is CASSLRAGGRDEQYF. Drawing the rest from reference TRBV7-2 and TRBJ2-7, the complete variable domain is GAGVSQSPSNKVTEKGKDVELRCDPISGHTALYWYRQSLGQGLEFLIYFQGNSAPDKSGLPSDRFSAERTGGSVSTLTIQRTQQEDSAVYLCASSLRAGGRDEQYFGPGTRLTVT.

V and J are TRBV3-1 (or the pseudogene TRBV3-2) and TRBJ1-4; 7 positions match TRBD1. Losses at the gene ends were 4 bases for V and 8 bases for J; bases not matched to a gene: 1. Germline loops: CDR1 LGHDT, CDR2 YNNKEL (reference sequence). The CDR3 is made up of 12 amino acids. The CDR3 DNA sequence: TGTGCCAGCAGCCGCAGGGGGGAAAAACTGTTTTTT. This sequence encodes CASSRRGEKLFF.

This sequence joins TRBV27 and TRBJ2-1; 14 nucleotides agree with TRBD2. Trimming took 1 base from V and 6 from J; bases not matched to a gene: 14. Looked up from germline, CDR1 is MNHEY and CDR2 is SMNVEV (reference sequence). The CDR3 is made up of 20 amino acids. The CDR3 region is CASSLWVGLAGERTINEQFF. The DNA for the CDR3 is TGTGCCAGCAGTTTATGGGTGGGACTAGCGGGAGAGAGGACCATCAATGAGCAGTTCTTC.

The V call is TRBV19, the J call TRBJ2-5; 7 bases are shared with TRBD2. The CDR3 contains 14 residues. Germline V gives CDR1 LNHDA, CDR2 SQIVND (reference sequence). The V gene end was trimmed by 5 bases and the J gene end by 0 bases; junction bases not matched to a gene: 3. The CDR3 loop reads CASSGGGYQETQYF. DNA for the CDR3: TGTGCCAGTAGTGGGGGGGGGTACCAAGAGACCCAGTACTTC.

The rearrangement uses TRBV18 and TRBJ1-5; D not resolved. V dropped 0 bases and J dropped 0 bases, with 9 bases sitting between them. In germline, CDR1 is KGHSH, CDR2 LQKENI. The CDR3 covers 16 residues. The CDR3 here is CASSPPNGDSNQPQHF. DNA for the CDR3: TGTGCCAGCTCACCACCGAACGGGGATAGCAATCAGCCCCAGCATTTT.

This clone has a single count. This chain joins TRBV4-2 and TRBJ1-2; 10 bases are a match to TRBD1. Germline values: CDR1 LGHNA, CDR2 YNFKEQ. V lost 6 bases to trimming and J lost 5 bases; unmatched junction nucleotides: 12. The CDR3 is 16 residues long. The CDR3 loop is CASRLGGTGESYGYTF. CDR3 bases: TGTGCCAGCAGGCTCGGGGGGACAGGGGAATCGTATGGCTACACCTTC.